Sequencing of this T cell receptor (beta chain) was carried out in a study of radiotherapy plus CTLA-4 blockade in lung cancer. Study summary: Disease control was present in more than 25% of patients, and objective responses in 15% to 20%.

V dropped 0 bases and J dropped 0 bases, with 8 bases sitting between them. The CDR3 is made up of 15 amino acids. Germline CDR1 SGHDN, CDR2 FVKESK. Clones were read by immunoSEQ multiplex PCR, and TCRdb kept only the in-frame ones, dropping some. The table has 40,000 or so clones, about 68% seen once. Receiving focal radiation plus CTLA-4 blockade with ipilimumab were patients who had chemo-refractory metastatic non-small-cell lung cancer. This specimen was peripheral blood, taken from a patient treated with radiotherapy plus ipilimumab. The chain combines TRBV14 with TRBJ2-5; weak D call: TRBD2 (5 bases). The clonotype was recovered from a human donor with non-small cell lung cancer who had stable disease on radiotherapy plus ipilimumab. As DNA, the CDR3 is TGTGCCAGCAGCCAAGATCAGAGGGACCAAGAGACCCAGTACTTC. It codes for CASSQDQRDQETQYF.